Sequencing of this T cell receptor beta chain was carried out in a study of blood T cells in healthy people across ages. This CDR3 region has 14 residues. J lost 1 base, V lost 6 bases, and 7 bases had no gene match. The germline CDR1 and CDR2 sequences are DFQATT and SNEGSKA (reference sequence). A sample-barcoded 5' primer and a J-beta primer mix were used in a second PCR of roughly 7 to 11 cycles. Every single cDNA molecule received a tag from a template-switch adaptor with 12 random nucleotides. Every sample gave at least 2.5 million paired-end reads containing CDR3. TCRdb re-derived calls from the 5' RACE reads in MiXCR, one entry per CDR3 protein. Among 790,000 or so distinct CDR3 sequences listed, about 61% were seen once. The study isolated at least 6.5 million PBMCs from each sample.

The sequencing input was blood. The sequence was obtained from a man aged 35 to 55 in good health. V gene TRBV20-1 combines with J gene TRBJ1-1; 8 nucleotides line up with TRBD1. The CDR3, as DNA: TGCAGTGCATTCAGGGGGCCTCGGAACACTGAAGCTTTCTTT. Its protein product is CSAFRGPRNTEAFF.